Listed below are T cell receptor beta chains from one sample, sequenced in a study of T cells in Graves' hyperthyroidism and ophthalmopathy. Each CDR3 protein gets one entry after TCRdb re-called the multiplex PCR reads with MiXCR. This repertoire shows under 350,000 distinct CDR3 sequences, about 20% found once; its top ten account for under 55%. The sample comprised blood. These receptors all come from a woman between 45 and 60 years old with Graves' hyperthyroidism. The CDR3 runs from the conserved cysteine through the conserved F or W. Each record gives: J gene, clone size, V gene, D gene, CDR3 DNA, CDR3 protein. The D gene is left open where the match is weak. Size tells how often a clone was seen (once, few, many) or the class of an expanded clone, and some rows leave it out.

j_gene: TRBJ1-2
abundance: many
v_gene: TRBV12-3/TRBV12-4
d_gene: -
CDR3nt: TGTGCCAGCAGTTCAAATCTACTCGGGGGCGGCTACACCTTC
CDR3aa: CASSSNLLGGGYTF

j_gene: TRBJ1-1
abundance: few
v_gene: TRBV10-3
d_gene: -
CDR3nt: TGTGCCATCAGAGCCGGGGCTCTGAACACTGAAGCTTTCTTT
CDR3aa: CAIRAGALNTEAFF

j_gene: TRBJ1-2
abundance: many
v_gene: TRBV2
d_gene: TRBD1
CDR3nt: TGTGCCAGCAGTGTATACAGGGGGAACTATGGCTACACCTTC
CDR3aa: CASSVYRGNYGYTF

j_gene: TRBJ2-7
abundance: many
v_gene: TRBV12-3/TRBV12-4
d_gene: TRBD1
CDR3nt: TGTGCCAGCAGCGTGGACAGGGTCGAGCAGTACTTC
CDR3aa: CASSVDRVEQYF

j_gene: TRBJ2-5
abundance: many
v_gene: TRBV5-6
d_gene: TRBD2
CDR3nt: TGTGCCAGCAGCCAAAACGACGCGGGGGGAGAGACCCAGTACTTC
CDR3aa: CASSQNDAGGETQYF

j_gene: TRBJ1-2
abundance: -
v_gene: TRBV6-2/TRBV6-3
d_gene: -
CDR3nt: TGTGCCAGCAGTTCAATTCCGACAGAGGTTAATAACTATGGCTACACCTTC
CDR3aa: CASSSIPTEVNNYGYTF

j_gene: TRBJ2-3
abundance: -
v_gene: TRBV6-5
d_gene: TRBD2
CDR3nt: TGTGCCAGCAGTTATATTGGACTAGCGGGATCCACAGATACGCAGTATTTT
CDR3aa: CASSYIGLAGSTDTQYF

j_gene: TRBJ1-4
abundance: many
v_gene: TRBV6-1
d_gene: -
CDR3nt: TGTGCCAGCAGCATTGATCCCGCAACTAATGAAAAACTGTTTTTT
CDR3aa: CASSIDPATNEKLFF

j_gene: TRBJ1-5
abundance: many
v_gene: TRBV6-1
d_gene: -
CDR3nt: TGTGCCACGTTCCCGGGTCAGACCAATCAGCCCCAGCATTTT
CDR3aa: CATFPGQTNQPQHF

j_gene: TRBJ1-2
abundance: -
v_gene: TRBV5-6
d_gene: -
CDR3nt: TGTGCCAGCAGCTTGAGGCGGCAGGAATCTTATGGCTACACCTTC
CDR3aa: CASSLRRQESYGYTF

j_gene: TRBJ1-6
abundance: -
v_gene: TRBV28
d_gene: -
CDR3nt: TGTGCCAGCAGTCCAGGGTTGCTTAATTCACCCCTCCACTTT
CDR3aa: CASSPGLLNSPLHF

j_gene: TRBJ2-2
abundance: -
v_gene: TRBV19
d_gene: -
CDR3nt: TGTGCCAGTTCGAATCAGCCGGCAACCGGGGAGCTGTTTTTT
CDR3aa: CASSNQPATGELFF

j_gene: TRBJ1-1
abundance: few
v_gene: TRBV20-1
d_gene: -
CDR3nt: TGCAGTGCTACCAGGGGAGGGGCTGGGGGTGAAGCTTTCTTT
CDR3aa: CSATRGGAGGEAFF

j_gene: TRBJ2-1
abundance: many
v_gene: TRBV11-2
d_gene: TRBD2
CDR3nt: TGTGCCAGCAGCTTAGAAGGTACTAGCGGGATAGTCCATGAGCAGTTCTTC
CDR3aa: CASSLEGTSGIVHEQFF

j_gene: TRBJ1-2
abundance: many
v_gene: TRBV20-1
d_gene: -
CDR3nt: TGCAGTGCCCTCCCGGATGGCTACACCTTC
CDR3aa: CSALPDGYTF

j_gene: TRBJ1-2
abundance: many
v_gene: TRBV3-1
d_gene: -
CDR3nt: TGTGCCAGCAGCGCCACAGGGTCCTATGGCTACACCTTC
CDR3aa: CASSATGSYGYTF

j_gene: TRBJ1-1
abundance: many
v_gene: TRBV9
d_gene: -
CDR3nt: TGTGCCAGCAGCGTAAAAGGGGGCACTGAAGCTTTCTTT
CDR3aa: CASSVKGGTEAFF

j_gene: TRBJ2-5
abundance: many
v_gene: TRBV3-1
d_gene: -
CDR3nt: TGTGCCAGCAGTCGGTCTTGGGAGACCCAGTACTTC
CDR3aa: CASSRSWETQYF

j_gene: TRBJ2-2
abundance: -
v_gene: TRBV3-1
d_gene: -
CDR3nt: TGTGCCAGCAGCCAACCCCCGGGGGTATCAGGGACTTACACCGGGGAGCTGTTTTTT
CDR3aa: CASSQPPGVSGTYTGELFF

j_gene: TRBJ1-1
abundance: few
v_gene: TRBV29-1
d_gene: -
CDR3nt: TGCAGCATTGCCTTTCTTCAGGGTTGGAACACTGAAGCTTTCTTT
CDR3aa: CSIAFLQGWNTEAFF

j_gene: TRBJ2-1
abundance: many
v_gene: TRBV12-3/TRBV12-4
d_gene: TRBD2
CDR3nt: TGTGCCAGCAGTTACCGGACTAGCGGGAGCGATGAGCAGTTCTTC
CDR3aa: CASSYRTSGSDEQFF

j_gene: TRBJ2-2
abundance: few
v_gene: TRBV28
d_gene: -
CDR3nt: TGTGCCAGCTACGAGTACGGGGAGCTGTTTTTT
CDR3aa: CASYEYGELFF

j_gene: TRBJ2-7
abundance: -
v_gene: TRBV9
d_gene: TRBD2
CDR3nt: TGTGCCAGCAGCGTAGGACTAGCGGGAGGGGCCTACGAGCAGTACTTC
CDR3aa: CASSVGLAGGAYEQYF

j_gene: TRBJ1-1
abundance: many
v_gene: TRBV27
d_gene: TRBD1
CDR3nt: TGTGCCAGCAGTTTATGGGACAGGGTCAACACTGAAGCTTTCTTT
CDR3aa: CASSLWDRVNTEAFF

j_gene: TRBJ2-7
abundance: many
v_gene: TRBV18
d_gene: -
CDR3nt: TGTGCCAGCATGACAGCAGTGGGCGAGCAGTACTTC
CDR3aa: CASMTAVGEQYF

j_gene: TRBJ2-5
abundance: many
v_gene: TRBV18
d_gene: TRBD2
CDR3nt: TGTGCCAGCTCACCCCCACGGACTAGCGGGAGTAGGGGGCAAGAGACCCAGTACTTC
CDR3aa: CASSPPRTSGSRGQETQYF

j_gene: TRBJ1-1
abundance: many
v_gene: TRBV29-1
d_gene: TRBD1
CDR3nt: TGCAGCGTGGAGGGGGCTCGGGACACTGAAGCTTTCTTT
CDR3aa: CSVEGARDTEAFF

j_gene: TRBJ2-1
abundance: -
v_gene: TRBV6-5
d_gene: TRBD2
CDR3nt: TGTGCCAGCAGTTACGAAGCGGGGGGGTCTATTTACTCCTACAATGAGCAGTTCTTC
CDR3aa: CASSYEAGGSIYSYNEQFF

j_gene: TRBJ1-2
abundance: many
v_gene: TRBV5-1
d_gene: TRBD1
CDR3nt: TGCGCCAGCAGCGCGAACAGGGGGGATACGGATGGCTACACCTTC
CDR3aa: CASSANRGDTDGYTF

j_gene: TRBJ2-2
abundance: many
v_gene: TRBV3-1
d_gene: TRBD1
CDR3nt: TGTGCCAGCACCGGGACAGGGAATCCCGGGGAGCTGTTTTTT
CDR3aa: CASTGTGNPGELFF

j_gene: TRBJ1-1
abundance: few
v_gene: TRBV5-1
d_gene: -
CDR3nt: TGCGCCAGCAGCTTGGTGGGGGGGCACACTGAAGCTTTCTTT
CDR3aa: CASSLVGGHTEAFF

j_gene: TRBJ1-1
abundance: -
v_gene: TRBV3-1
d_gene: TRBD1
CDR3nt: TGTGCCAGCAGCGATAACGGCATAGGGGGCTGGACTGAAGCTTTCTTT
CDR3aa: CASSDNGIGGWTEAFF

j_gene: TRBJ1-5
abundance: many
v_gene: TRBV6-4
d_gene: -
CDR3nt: TGTGCCACCCCCCACGTTGGGCAGCCCCAGCATTTT
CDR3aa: CATPHVGQPQHF

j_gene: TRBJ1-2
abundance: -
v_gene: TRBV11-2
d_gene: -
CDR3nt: TGTGCCAGCAGCTCCCTTATCCTCGGTACTGAGGGCTACACCTTC
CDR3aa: CASSSLILGTEGYTF

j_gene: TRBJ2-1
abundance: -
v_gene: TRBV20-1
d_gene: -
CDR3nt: TGCAGTGGCGGGACTGAGAATGAGCAGTTCTTC
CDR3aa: CSGGTENEQFF

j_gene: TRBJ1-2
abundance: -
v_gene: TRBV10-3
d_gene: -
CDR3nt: TGTGCCATCTCAGAAGGGGGGATCGATGGCTACACCTTC
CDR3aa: CAISEGGIDGYTF

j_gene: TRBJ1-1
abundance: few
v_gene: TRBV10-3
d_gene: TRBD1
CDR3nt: TGTGCCACCATGGGCCAGGGGGGGACTGAAGCTTTCTTT
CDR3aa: CATMGQGGTEAFF

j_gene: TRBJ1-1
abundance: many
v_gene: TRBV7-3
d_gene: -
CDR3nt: TGTGCCAGCAGCTTAGGGTCTGACACTGAAGCTTTCTTT
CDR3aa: CASSLGSDTEAFF

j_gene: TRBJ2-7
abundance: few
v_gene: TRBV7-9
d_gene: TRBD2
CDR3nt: TGTGCCAGCAGCTTAGTCAGCGGGAGGGCCGAGCAGTACTTC
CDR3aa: CASSLVSGRAEQYF

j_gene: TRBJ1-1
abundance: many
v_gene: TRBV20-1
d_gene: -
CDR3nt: TGCAGTGCTACCGGAGGGGCGAACACTGAAGCTTTCTTT
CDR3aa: CSATGGANTEAFF

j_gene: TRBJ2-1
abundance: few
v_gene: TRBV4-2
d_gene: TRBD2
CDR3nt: TGTGCCAGCAGCCAGGGAGGGGACTACAATGAGCAGTTCTTC
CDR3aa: CASSQGGDYNEQFF

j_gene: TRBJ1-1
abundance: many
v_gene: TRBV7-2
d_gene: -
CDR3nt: TGTGCCAGCAGCCAATTTGGAGGGTTAGCTTTCTTT
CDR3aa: CASSQFGGLAFF

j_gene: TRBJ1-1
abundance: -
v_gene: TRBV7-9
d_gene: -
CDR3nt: TGTGCCAGCAGATCCGCGAACACTGAAGCTTTCTTT
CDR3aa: CASRSANTEAFF

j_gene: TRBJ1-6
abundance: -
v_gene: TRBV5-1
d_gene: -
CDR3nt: TGCGCCAGCAGCTTGAATCGGGTAGATTCACCCCTCCACTTT
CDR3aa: CASSLNRVDSPLHF

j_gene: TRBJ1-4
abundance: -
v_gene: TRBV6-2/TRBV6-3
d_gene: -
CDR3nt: TGTGCCAGCGCTAGGGGGAATGAAAAACTGTTTTTT
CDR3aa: CASARGNEKLFF

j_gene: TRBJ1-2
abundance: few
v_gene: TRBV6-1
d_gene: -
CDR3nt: TGTGCCAGCAGCGGGGGAGGGGCTCCTAACTATGGCTACACCTTC
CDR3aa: CASSGGGAPNYGYTF

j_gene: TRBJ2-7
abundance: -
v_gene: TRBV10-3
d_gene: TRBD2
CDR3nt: TGTGCCATCAGGGGTAGCGGGAGTTCGTACGAGCAGTACTTC
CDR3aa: CAIRGSGSSYEQYF

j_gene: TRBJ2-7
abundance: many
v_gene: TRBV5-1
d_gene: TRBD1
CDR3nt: TGCGCCAGCAGCTTGGGAGGACAGGGGGCGAACGAGCAGTACTTC
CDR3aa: CASSLGGQGANEQYF

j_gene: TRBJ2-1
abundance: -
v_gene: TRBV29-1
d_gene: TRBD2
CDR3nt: TGCAGCGTTGAATTAGCGGGAGGGTTCTACAATGAGCAGTTCTTC
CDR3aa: CSVELAGGFYNEQFF

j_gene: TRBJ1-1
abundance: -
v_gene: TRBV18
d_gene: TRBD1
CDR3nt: TGTGCCAGCTCACCGGACAGGATTGAAGCTTTCTTT
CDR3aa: CASSPDRIEAFF

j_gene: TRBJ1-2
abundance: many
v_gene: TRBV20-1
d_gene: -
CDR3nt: TGCAGTGCTAGAGCCAGAGCATATGGCTACACCTTC
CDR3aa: CSARARAYGYTF

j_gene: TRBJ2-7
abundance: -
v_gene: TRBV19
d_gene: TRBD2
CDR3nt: TGTGCCAGTAGTACCCCAGGGAGGGCAGCCAGATCCGAGCAGTACTTC
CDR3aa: CASSTPGRAARSEQYF

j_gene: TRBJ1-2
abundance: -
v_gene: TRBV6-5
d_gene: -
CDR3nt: TGTGCCAGCAGTTACTCGACGGCTGGATATGGCTACACCTTC
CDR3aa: CASSYSTAGYGYTF

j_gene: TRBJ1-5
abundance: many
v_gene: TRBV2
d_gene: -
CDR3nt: TGTGCCAGCAAGGGTCCTTTTAATCAGCCCCAGCATTTT
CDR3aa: CASKGPFNQPQHF

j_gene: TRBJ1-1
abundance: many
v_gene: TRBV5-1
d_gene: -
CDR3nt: TGCGCCAGCAGCTTGGCGGGGGTCCCTGAAGCTTTCTTT
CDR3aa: CASSLAGVPEAFF

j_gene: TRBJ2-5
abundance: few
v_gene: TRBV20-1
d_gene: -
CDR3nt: TGCAGTGCTAGTGAAATCGGGAGAAGCTCGGTGGAGACCCAGTACTTC
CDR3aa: CSASEIGRSSVETQYF

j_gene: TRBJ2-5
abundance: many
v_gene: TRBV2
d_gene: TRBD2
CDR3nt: TGTGCCAGCAGTGAATTCTTCCTGTCTAGCGGGGTCGAGACCCAGTACTTC
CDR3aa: CASSEFFLSSGVETQYF

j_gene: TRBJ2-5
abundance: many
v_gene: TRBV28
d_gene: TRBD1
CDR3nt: TGTGCCAGCCGCGGCAGGGGGCTTAAAGAGACCCAGTACTTC
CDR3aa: CASRGRGLKETQYF

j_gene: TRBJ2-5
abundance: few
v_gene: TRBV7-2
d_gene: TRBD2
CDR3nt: TGTGCCAGCAGCTTGGTATTGCGGGAGCGGAATTCGGAGACCCAGTACTTC
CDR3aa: CASSLVLRERNSETQYF

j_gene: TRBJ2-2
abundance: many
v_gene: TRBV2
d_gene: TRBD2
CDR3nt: TGTGCCAGCAGTATTCAGCGGGGGAACACCGGGGAGCTGTTTTTT
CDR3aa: CASSIQRGNTGELFF